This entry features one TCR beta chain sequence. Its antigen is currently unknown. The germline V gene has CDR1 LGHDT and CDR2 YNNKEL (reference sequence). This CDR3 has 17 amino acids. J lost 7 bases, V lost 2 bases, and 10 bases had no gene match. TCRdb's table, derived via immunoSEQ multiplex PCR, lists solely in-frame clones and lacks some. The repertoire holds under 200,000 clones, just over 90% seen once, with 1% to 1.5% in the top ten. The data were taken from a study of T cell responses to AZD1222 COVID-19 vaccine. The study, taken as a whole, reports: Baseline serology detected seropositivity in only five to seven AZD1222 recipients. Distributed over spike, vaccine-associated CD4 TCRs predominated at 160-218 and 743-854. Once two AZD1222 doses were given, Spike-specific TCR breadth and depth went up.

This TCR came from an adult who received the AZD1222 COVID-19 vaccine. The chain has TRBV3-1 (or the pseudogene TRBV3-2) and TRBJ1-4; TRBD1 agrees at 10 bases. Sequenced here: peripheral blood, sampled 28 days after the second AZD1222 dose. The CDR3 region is CASSQTVLGTGVEKLFF. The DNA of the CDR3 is TGTGCCAGCAGCCAAACCGTCCTCGGGACAGGGGTTGAAAAACTGTTTTTT.